This entry lists 5 T cell receptor beta chains sequenced from one sample in a study of technical replicates of blood from four donors. Here immunoSEQ multiplex PCR was the method, and the copy in TCRdb shows in-frame clones only, minus some. The profile shows some 79,000 clones, more than 85% of them singletons. The specimen sequenced was T cells isolated from PBMCs. These receptors were obtained from a human donor in good health. Some clones in this sample may be carry-over from other donors' samples.

This clone has only one observation. The chain joins TRBV7-6 to TRBJ1-5, with D possibly TRBD1 on 5 matching bases. The V end lost 3 bases, the J end lost 8 bases, and 14 bases lay between the germline ends. This CDR3 is built from 14 residues. Germline V CDR1 and CDR2: SGHVS, FNYEAQ. Here the CDR3 reads CASSLGGGEKPQHF. The CDR3 region has the DNA TGTGCCAGCAGCTTGGGCGGGGGGGAGAAGCCCCAGCATTTT.

The V call is TRBV28, the J call TRBJ2-1; D call uncertain. This CDR3 spans 13 amino acids. Germline V gives CDR1 MDHEN, CDR2 SYDVKM. V was clipped by 3 bases and J by 5 bases, with 8 bases between them. Here the CDR3 DNA reads TGTGCCAGCAGTTTGGCCGTTCACAATGAGCAGTTCTTC. The encoded protein is CASSLAVHNEQFF.

This clone was counted once. V gene TRBV11-2 combines with J gene TRBJ1-2; D unresolved. From germline, CDR1 is SGHAT and CDR2 FQNNGV. The V and J ends lost 4 bases and 8 bases respectively, with 11 bases between them. The CDR3 runs 12 residues. CDR3 DNA sequence: TGTGCCAGCAGCTCCGGGTCGGGGGGCTACACCTTC. Translation gives CASSSGSGGYTF.

The genes are TRBV7-2 and TRBJ2-5; 9 positions agree with TRBD1. The end of the DNA fits TRBJ2-7 better, so the J call may be wrong. CDR3 length equals 16 residues. Per germline, CDR1 SGHTA and CDR2 FQGNSA. The CDR3 here is CASSSKLTGGTYEQYF. The CDR3 DNA is TGTGCCAGCAGCTCGAAATTGACAGGGGGGACCTACGAGCAGTACTTC.

The V gene is TRBV4-1, the J gene TRBJ2-7; 7 bases agree with TRBD2. The V gene's germline CDR1 is MGHRA and CDR2 YSYEKL. V dropped 0 bases and J dropped 6; count of bases not matched to a gene: 5. The CDR3 loop spans 14 amino acids. The CDR3 DNA reads TGCGCCAGCAGCCAAGAGGGACTAATCGTCGAGCAGTACTTC. Translating gives CASSQEGLIVEQYF.